This T cell receptor (beta chain) comes out of a study of beta chain features in type 1 diabetes. Study-level results: Across all four CD4+ subsets, people with type 1 diabetes showed modestly shorter TCRB CDR3s.

Since all of the isolated RNA was reverse transcribed, expressed TCRB transcripts were what got sequenced. TCRdb's copy holds only in-frame clones and misses some; the assay was immunoSEQ multiplex PCR. The sample includes approximately 600,000 clones, approximately 13% seen only once; the top ten take approximately 0.11%. As to this clone: Its antigen is currently unknown.

Germline V lookup: CDR1 SGDLS, CDR2 YYNGEE. Trimming stripped 4 bases from V and 8 bases from J, with 13 bases between. This CDR3 comprises 13 residues. The V call is TRBV9, the J call TRBJ2-1; no clear D gene. The sequencing sample was made of naive CD4+ T cells from blood. The sequence was obtained from a young man with type 1 diabetes. CDR3 residues: CASSSGPRDEQFF. The CDR3 bases are TGTGCCAGCAGCTCCGGACCAAGGGATGAGCAGTTCTTC.